These T cell receptor beta chains were read from a single sample in a study of blood T cell repertoires in COVID-19. The protocol was immunoSEQ multiplex PCR, while the TCRdb copy is restricted to in-frame clones and leaves out a portion. The sample consists of about 280,000 clones, 85% of them appearing once. Sequencing was done on a sample of PBMCs or T cells enriched from blood (not recorded which). The receptors shown here come from a woman aged 45-59 years who had recovered from COVID-19. CDR3s include the opening cysteine and the closing phenylalanine or tryptophan. The D gene is left open where the match is weak. Clone size, where shown, is once, few, many, or a class for clones that have expanded.

clone_size	d_call	v_call	j_call	cdr3_nt	cdr3_aa
-	-	TRBV30	TRBJ1-5	TGTGCCTGGAGTGTACCAGGGGCCCAAAATCAGCCCCAGCATTTT	CAWSVPGAQNQPQHF
-	-	TRBV29-1	TRBJ1-1	TGCAGCGTTGATGACGGGGGGCGGACTGAAGCTTTCTTT	CSVDDGGRTEAFF
once	-	TRBV19	TRBJ1-5	TGTGCCAGTAGTACAGGGTCTTATAGCAATCAGCCCCAGCATTTT	CASSTGSYSNQPQHF
-	-	TRBV29-1	TRBJ1-1	TGCAGCGCGTACTTGAACACTGAAGCTTTCTTT	CSAYLNTEAFF
many	TRBD1	TRBV5-6	TRBJ2-2	TGTGCCAGCAGCTTGGTTCAGGGGGACACCGGGGAGCTGTTTTTT	CASSLVQGDTGELFF
few	-	TRBV3-1/TRBV3-2	TRBJ1-2	TGTGCCAGCAGCCAAGCTGATGGCTACACCTTC	CASSQADGYTF
-	-	TRBV2	TRBJ1-2	TGTGCCAGCAGTGAAGTCAGGGCAGGCTATGGCTACACCTTC	CASSEVRAGYGYTF
-	TRBD1	TRBV5-1	TRBJ1-1	TGCGCCAGCAAGGTTGGGACAGGGGCTAAGAACACTGAAGCTTTCTTT	CASKVGTGAKNTEAFF
once	-	TRBV4-3	TRBJ1-1	TGCGCCAGCAGCCAAGATCATGGGGGGGAGGCTTTCTTT	CASSQDHGGEAFF
-	TRBD2	TRBV11-2	TRBJ2-3	TGTGCCAGCAGCCCTCTAGCGGTTTCCACAGATACGCAGTATTTT	CASSPLAVSTDTQYF
few	-	TRBV4-2	TRBJ1-2	TGTGCCAGCAGCCAAGCACTGGGCCCTTCCTCCTCCTATGGCTACACCTTC	CASSQALGPSSSYGYTF
-	-	TRBV7-2	TRBJ1-5	TGTGCCAGCAGCTCCTACAGGGACGATCAGCCCCAGCATTTT	CASSSYRDDQPQHF
-	-	TRBV18	TRBJ1-1	TGTGCCAGCTCACCACGGGGAGACGAAGCTTTCTTT	CASSPRGDEAFF
-	-	TRBV12-3/TRBV12-4	TRBJ2-2	TGTGCCAGCAGTTTTAGGGGGACCGGGGAGCTGTTTTTT	CASSFRGTGELFF
-	TRBD2	TRBV4-1	TRBJ2-3	TGCGCCAGCAGCCAAGCAGGTCTAGCGGGGGGTCTGTATAGAGATACGCAGTATTTT	CASSQAGLAGGLYRDTQYF
-	-	TRBV27	TRBJ1-1	TGTGCCAGCGGATTAGGGGGACCGATGAACACTGAAGCTTTCTTT	CASGLGGPMNTEAFF
-	TRBD1	TRBV5-1	TRBJ2-1	TGCGCCAGCAGCTCCCGGGACAGGGTATATGAGCAGTTCTTC	CASSSRDRVYEQFF
once	TRBD2	TRBV5-6	TRBJ2-3	TGTGCCAGCAGCTTGGGAGTGGGAGGGCCCACAGATACGCAGTATTTT	CASSLGVGGPTDTQYF
-	-	TRBV11-2	TRBJ2-7	TGTGCCAGCAGCTTTAGAACCTACGAGCAGTACTTC	CASSFRTYEQYF
-	-	TRBV24-1	TRBJ2-7	TGTGCCACCAGTGATCCCGGGACAGTCGGGAGCTCCTACGAGCAGTACTTC	CATSDPGTVGSSYEQYF
few	-	TRBV20-1	TRBJ1-2	TGCAGTGCCCCGGACAGCTATGGCTACACCTTC	CSAPDSYGYTF
-	-	TRBV7-2	TRBJ1-2	TGTGCCAGCAGCTTCCCTCATACGGGTGGCTACACCTTC	CASSFPHTGGYTF
-	TRBD2	TRBV6-5	TRBJ2-1	TGTGCCAGCACCGTAGCGGGAGCTCCGAAAAATGAGCAGTTCTTC	CASTVAGAPKNEQFF
-	-	TRBV5-1	TRBJ1-6	TGCGCCAGCAGCCGACAGTTACGCTCCTATAATTCACCCCTCCACTTT	CASSRQLRSYNSPLHF
-	-	TRBV21-1	TRBJ2-7	TGTGCCAGCAGCCAGGACGAGCAGTACTTC	CASSQDEQYF
-	-	TRBV10-3	TRBJ1-3	TGTGCCATCAGTGATCTGTTCGGAGACTCTGGAAACACCATATATTTT	CAISDLFGDSGNTIYF
-	TRBD2	TRBV7-6	TRBJ2-2	TGTGCCAGCAGCTTATGGCTAGCGGGAGGCACCGGGGAGCTGTTTTTT	CASSLWLAGGTGELFF
few	TRBD2	TRBV11-1	TRBJ2-5	TGTGCCAGCAGCGTGAGCGGGATGAGACAAGAGACCCAGTACTTC	CASSVSGMRQETQYF
-	-	TRBV10-3	TRBJ1-6	TGTGCCATCAGTGAAGGAGGGGACTCCTATAATTCACCCCTCCACTTT	CAISEGGDSYNSPLHF
-	-	TRBV2	TRBJ1-5	TGTGCCAGCAGTGATGGGGGGGCAGTTACGGGCAATCAGCCCCAGCATTTT	CASSDGGAVTGNQPQHF
-	-	TRBV3-1/TRBV3-2	TRBJ1-4	TGTGCCAGCAGTCTACAGGGCAGAAATGAAAAACTGTTTTTT	CASSLQGRNEKLFF
-	-	TRBV11-2	TRBJ1-3	TGTGCCAGCAGCGGGGGGGCTGGAAACACCATATATTTT	CASSGGAGNTIYF
-	-	TRBV11-2	TRBJ2-1	TGTGCCAGCAGTTCGTTAGTACTAGCTTACAATGAGCAGTTCTTC	CASSSLVLAYNEQFF
-	-	TRBV29-1	TRBJ2-3	TGCAGCGTTGAATCACGGACAGAAGATACGCAGTATTTT	CSVESRTEDTQYF
-	TRBD1	TRBV6-5	TRBJ1-4	TGTGCCAGCAGTTACAGGGGGCCCACTAATGAAAAACTGTTTTTT	CASSYRGPTNEKLFF
-	-	TRBV7-3	TRBJ2-7	TGTGCCAGCAGCTTAACGGGCCGGGGTGACGAGCAGTACTTC	CASSLTGRGDEQYF
once	TRBD1	TRBV7-8	TRBJ1-2	TGTGCCAGCAGCTTAGCATCCCGGACAGGGGGTGGCTACACCTTC	CASSLASRTGGGYTF
-	-	TRBV19	TRBJ2-1	TGTGCCAGTAGTATACTAGCGACCTCCTACAATGAGCAGTTCTTC	CASSILATSYNEQFF
-	TRBD1	TRBV28	TRBJ1-2	TGTGCCAGCAGGGGACAGGGGCTTAACTATGGCTACACCTTC	CASRGQGLNYGYTF
-	TRBD1	TRBV5-6	TRBJ1-2	TGTGCCAGCAGCTGGTGGTTAGGGGACAGGGAATATGGCTACACCTTC	CASSWWLGDREYGYTF
-	TRBD1	TRBV28	TRBJ1-1	TGTGCCAGCAGTTTATTGACAGGGGTGAACACTGAAGCTTTCTTT	CASSLLTGVNTEAFF
few	-	TRBV12-5	TRBJ1-5	TGTGCTAGTGGTTTGGAGGGAGGGCCCCAGCATTTT	CASGLEGGPQHF
-	TRBD1	TRBV19	TRBJ1-1	TGTGCCAGTAGGGACAGGGGCGCTTGGGACACTGAAGCTTTCTTT	CASRDRGAWDTEAFF
-	-	TRBV5-6	TRBJ1-1	TGTGCCAGCAGCTTCAGGGGCCGATTGAACACTGAAGCTTTCTTT	CASSFRGRLNTEAFF
-	-	TRBV28	TRBJ1-2	TGTGCCAGCAGTTTAGAGAGGGACTTTCAGGGCTACACCTTC	CASSLERDFQGYTF
-	TRBD1	TRBV18	TRBJ2-7	TGTGCCAGCTCACCCGGACCGGGACAGGGGGGATACGAGCAGTACTTC	CASSPGPGQGGYEQYF
-	-	TRBV6-1	TRBJ1-4	TGTGCCAGCAGTGAATCAGGGTATAATGAAAAACTGTTTTTT	CASSESGYNEKLFF
-	TRBD1	TRBV3-1/TRBV3-2	TRBJ1-2	TGTGCCAGCAGCCGACCGGGACAGGCCTATGGCTACACCTTC	CASSRPGQAYGYTF
-	-	TRBV12-3/TRBV12-4	TRBJ1-2	TGTGCCAGCAGTTTAGGGCCAGGATATGGCTACACCTTC	CASSLGPGYGYTF
-	TRBD2	TRBV9	TRBJ2-2	TGTGCCAGCAGCGTAGTGCCTAGCGGGGGAGAGCTGTTTTTT	CASSVVPSGGELFF
-	TRBD1	TRBV10-3	TRBJ1-2	TGTGCCATCAGATCGGACAGGGGGCCTGATGGCTACACCTTC	CAIRSDRGPDGYTF
-	TRBD1	TRBV6-5	TRBJ1-5	TGTGCCAGCAGACGACAGGGTTATCAGCCCCAGCATTTT	CASRRQGYQPQHF
-	TRBD1	TRBV9	TRBJ1-2	TGTGCCAGCAGCCCACGAACCGACAGGGACTATGGCTACACCTTC	CASSPRTDRDYGYTF
-	-	TRBV6-2/TRBV6-3	TRBJ1-1	TGTGCCAGCAGCCTCCCCGGTGTAACTGAAGCTTTCTTT	CASSLPGVTEAFF
-	-	TRBV30	TRBJ1-1	TGTGCCTGTGACAGCAGGAACACTGAAGCTTTCTTT	CACDSRNTEAFF
-	TRBD1	TRBV28	TRBJ1-3	TGTGCCAGCAGTCCTCAGGGGGCAGGCGGAAACACCATATATTTT	CASSPQGAGGNTIYF
-	-	TRBV5-1	TRBJ2-6	TGCGCCAGCAGCTTGGGAGGCTACTCTGGGGCCAACGTCCTGACTTTC	CASSLGGYSGANVLTF
few	-	TRBV6-1	TRBJ2-7	TGTGCCAGCAGTGAGAGAAACTACGAGCAGTACTTC	CASSERNYEQYF